The table lists the clone carrying this T cell receptor beta chain with a count of one. This sample is part of a study of blood T cell repertoires in COVID-19. For the study at large: Both acute and convalescent COVID-19 samples were obtained from the United States, Italy and Spain. The cDNA or gDNA used as material had been derived from T cells, B-cell-depleted T cells, or PBMCs.

Germline V gene data show CDR1 as MNHEY and CDR2 as SMNVEV (reference sequence). V lost 0 bases and J 4 bases, leaving 12 bases between the germline ends. The CDR3 is 16 amino acids. In the source study's methods: The assay estimated nucleated cells by amplifying reference gene primers. The repertoire was sequenced with immunoSEQ multiplex PCR; TCRdb's copy has only in-frame clones and lacks some. The V and J calls and clone size are taken from that table; D and trimming were inferred from the DNA. The sample lists tens of thousands of clones, around 79% occurring once. This receptor was identified in a human donor with active or convalescent COVID-19. The donor label of this sample is uncertain. The sample comprised peripheral blood. The chain carries TRBV27 and TRBJ1-4, with D tentatively TRBD1 (6 bases). CDR3 residues: CASSLSWQGINEKLFF. CDR3 DNA sequence: TGTGCCAGCAGTTTATCGTGGCAGGGGATTAATGAAAAACTGTTTTTT.